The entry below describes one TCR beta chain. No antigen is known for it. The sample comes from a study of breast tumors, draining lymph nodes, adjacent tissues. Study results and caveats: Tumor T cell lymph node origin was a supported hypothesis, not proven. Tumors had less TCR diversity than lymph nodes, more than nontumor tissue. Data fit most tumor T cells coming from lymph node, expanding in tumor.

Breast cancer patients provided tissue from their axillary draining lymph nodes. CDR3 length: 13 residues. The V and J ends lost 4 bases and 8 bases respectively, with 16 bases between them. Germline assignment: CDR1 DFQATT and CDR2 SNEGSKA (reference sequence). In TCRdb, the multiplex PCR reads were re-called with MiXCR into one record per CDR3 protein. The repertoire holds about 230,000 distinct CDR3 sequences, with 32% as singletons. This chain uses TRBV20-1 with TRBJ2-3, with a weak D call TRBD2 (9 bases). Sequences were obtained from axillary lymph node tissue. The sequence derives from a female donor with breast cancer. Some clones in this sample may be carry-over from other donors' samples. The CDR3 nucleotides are TGCAGTGCTACAGGGGGCGGGAGGGGTACGCAGTATTTT. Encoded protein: CSATGGGRGTQYF.